Below, 7 T cell receptor beta chains from the same sample are listed, as sequenced in a study of CD8 T cells in Susac syndrome. RNA, at about 0.45 to 1 ug, was reverse transcribed with random hexamers. TCRdb redid the calling of the immunoSEQ multiplex PCR reads with MiXCR, one entry per CDR3 protein. The data contain 150,000 to 200,000 distinct CDR3 sequences, less than 95% of them singletons. The sequenced material came from CD4+ T cells from PBMCs. These receptors were taken from a human donor with multiple sclerosis.

The rearrangement links TRBV10-2 to TRBJ2-3, with 7 nucleotides matching TRBD1. From germline, CDR1 is WSHSY and CDR2 SAAADI. V lost 3 bases, J lost 3 bases, and 6 bases stayed unmatched. The CDR3 contains 15 residues. The CDR3, as DNA: TGCGCCAGCAGTGACGGGACAGTGGGAACAGATACGCAGTATTTT. Translating gives CASSDGTVGTDTQYF.

The chain combines TRBV5-6 with TRBJ2-2, with D possibly being TRBD1 or TRBD2 (5 bases each). With 4 bases removed from V and 6 bases from J, the gap between germline ends came to 13 bases. In germline, CDR1 is SGHDT, CDR2 YYEEEE. The CDR3 contains 14 residues. Written as DNA, the CDR3 is TGTGCCAGCAGCCCTACCTGGGGGTCCGGGGAGCTGTTTTTT. It encodes CASSPTWGSGELFF.

The V call is TRBV10-3, the J call TRBJ2-1, with no clear D. Germline CDR1 reads ENHRY; CDR2 reads SYGVKD. CDR3 length: 14 amino acids. The germline V and J ends were trimmed by 4 bases and 3 bases, with 10 bases remaining between them. CDR3 residues: CAISGQQSYNEQFF. DNA of the CDR3: TGTGCCATCAGTGGGCAGCAGAGCTACAATGAGCAGTTCTTC.

V usage is TRBV7-2 and J usage is TRBJ1-1; no clear D. Germline V lookup: CDR1 SGHTA, CDR2 FQGNSA. Trimming pared 1 base from V and 0 bases from J, leaving 9 bases between. The CDR3 is made up of 15 amino acids. CDR3 sequence reads: CASSLDYSMNTEAFF. The CDR3 DNA reads TGTGCCAGCAGCTTAGATTACTCCATGAACACTGAAGCTTTCTTT.

The chain combines TRBV18 with TRBJ2-7, with TRBD1 matching over 7 bases. V gave up 2 bases and J gave up 1 base; unmatched junction bases: 2. The CDR3 contains 14 residues. CDR1 and CDR2 from the germline V gene are KGHSH and LQKENI. The CDR3 here is CASSPARGSYEQYF. CDR3 nucleotide sequence: TGTGCCAGCTCACCAGCCAGGGGGTCCTACGAGCAGTACTTC.

The rearrangement joins TRBV5-1 to TRBJ1-2; the D gene is possibly TRBD1 (6 bases). CDR1 and CDR2 from the germline V gene are SGHRS and YFSETQ. The CDR3 length is 13 residues. V was pared by 2 bases and J by 4 bases, with 9 bases between. CDR3 residues: CASSLQGFYGYTF. CDR3 coding DNA: TGCGCCAGCAGCTTACAGGGATTCTATGGCTACACCTTC.

This chain links TRBV7-2 with TRBJ1-2; D is ambiguous. Germline lookup yields CDR1 SGHTA and CDR2 FQGNSA. This CDR3 region has 13 residues. V was shortened by 0 bases and J by 3 bases, with 5 bases between the two germline ends. The CDR3 DNA reads as TGTGCCAGCAGCTTAGCTTTAGACTATGGCTACACCTTC. Residues: CASSLALDYGYTF.